A selection of T cell receptor beta chains follows, all from one sample in a study of blood T cell repertoires in COVID-19. The repertoire was sequenced with immunoSEQ multiplex PCR; TCRdb's copy has only in-frame clones and lacks some. The table shows about 370,000 clones, with 89% occurring only once. The sample consisted of peripheral blood. The receptors originated from a woman aged 30 to 39 with COVID-19, enrolled during active disease. Each CDR3 is given with its conserved first and last residue. The order of the fields is CDR3 protein, CDR3 DNA, J gene, CDR3 length, V gene, clone size, D gene. The D gene is left open where the match is weak. Clone sizes are given selectively: once, few, many, or a class where the clone is expanded.

CASSPREGRNTGELFF	TGTGCCAGCAGCCCGCGGGAGGGCCGGAACACCGGGGAGCTGTTTTTT	TRBJ2-2	16	TRBV9	NA	TRBD2
CAWGGARGIVRSSYNEQFF	TGTGCCTGGGGTGGGGCTCGCGGGATTGTCAGGAGCTCCTACAATGAGCAGTTCTTC	TRBJ2-1	19	TRBV30	once	NA
CASSRPGQGATGELFF	TGTGCCAGCAGTCGGCCGGGACAGGGGGCAACCGGGGAGCTGTTTTTT	TRBJ2-2	16	TRBV6-2/TRBV6-3	NA	TRBD1
CASSGSSGITGNEQFF	TGCGCCAGCAGTGGTTCCAGCGGGATCACGGGGAATGAGCAGTTCTTC	TRBJ2-1	16	TRBV10-2	NA	TRBD2
CASSAGQAFDYGYTF	TGCGCCAGCAGCGCCGGACAGGCGTTTGACTATGGCTACACCTTC	TRBJ1-2	15	TRBV5-1	NA	TRBD1
CASSLGTGELFF	TGTGCCAGCTCCCTCGGGACCGGGGAGCTGTTTTTT	TRBJ2-2	12	TRBV12-3/TRBV12-4	NA	NA
CASSSTRVTDTQYF	TGTGCCAGCAGCTCCACCCGGGTAACAGATACGCAGTATTTT	TRBJ2-3	14	TRBV7-2	NA	NA
CASSLSSGTGGGYEQYF	TGTGCCAGCAGCTTAAGTTCCGGGACAGGGGGTGGGTACGAGCAGTACTTC	TRBJ2-7	17	TRBV7-2	once	TRBD1
CASSSQAGAIDTQYF	TGTGCCAGCAGCTCACAAGCGGGAGCAATAGATACGCAGTATTTT	TRBJ2-3	15	TRBV7-2	NA	TRBD2
CASSTRDSDTDTQYF	TGTGCCAGCAGCACCCGGGACAGTGACACAGATACGCAGTATTTT	TRBJ2-3	15	TRBV7-9	NA	TRBD1
CASSYRGGDEKLFF	TGTGCCAGCAGTTACCGGGGGGGCGATGAAAAACTGTTTTTT	TRBJ1-4	14	TRBV6-6	NA	NA
CASSVDRDYGYTF	TGTGCCAGCAGTGTGGACAGGGACTATGGCTACACCTTC	TRBJ1-2	13	TRBV2	NA	TRBD1
CASSPGGRTNGNTIYF	TGTGCCAGCTCACCAGGCGGGAGGACGAACGGAAACACCATATATTTT	TRBJ1-3	16	TRBV18	NA	NA
CASSLGRGTNQPQHF	TGTGCCAGCAGCTTAGGGAGGGGAACCAATCAGCCCCAGCATTTT	TRBJ1-5	15	TRBV7-6	NA	NA
CASSAGGGPYNEQFF	TGTGCCAGCAGCGCTGGGGGGGGCCCCTACAATGAGCAGTTCTTC	TRBJ2-1	15	TRBV9	NA	NA
CASSSQGITNYGYTF	TGTGCCAGCAGCTCCCAGGGTATTACTAACTATGGCTACACCTTC	TRBJ1-2	15	TRBV7-9	few	NA
CATGDRATDTQYF	TGTGCCACGGGGGACAGGGCAACAGATACGCAGTATTTT	TRBJ2-3	13	TRBV24-1	NA	TRBD1
CASRPPGQGLNEQFF	TGTGCCAGCAGACCTCCGGGACAGGGATTAAATGAGCAGTTCTTC	TRBJ2-1	15	TRBV6-5	NA	TRBD1
CASSLAGRDRSSPLHF	TGCGCCAGCAGCTTGGCCGGGCGGGACAGATCCTCACCCCTCCACTTT	TRBJ1-6	16	TRBV5-1	NA	TRBD1
CASSYSTGYYGYTF	TGTGCCAGCAGTTACTCTACAGGCTACTATGGCTACACCTTC	TRBJ1-2	14	TRBV6-5	NA	NA
CASSESGGAYGYTF	TGTGCCAGCAGTGAATCGGGGGGCGCCTATGGCTACACCTTC	TRBJ1-2	14	TRBV25-1	few	NA
CASSPGTAYGYTF	TGTGCCAGCAGCCCCGGGACTGCCTATGGCTACACCTTC	TRBJ1-2	13	TRBV3-1/TRBV3-2	once	NA
CASSLGASGGTDTQYF	TGTGCTAGCAGCCTAGGGGCTAGCGGGGGCACAGATACGCAGTATTTT	TRBJ2-3	16	TRBV7-7	NA	TRBD2
CASSRGLDRGPYNEQFF	TGTGCCAGCAGTCGGGGGCTGGACAGGGGGCCCTACAATGAGCAGTTCTTC	TRBJ2-1	17	TRBV6-2/TRBV6-3	NA	TRBD1
CASSLESSFQETQYF	TGCGCCAGCAGCCTTGAGTCTTCTTTCCAAGAGACCCAGTACTTC	TRBJ2-5	15	TRBV5-1	NA	NA
CASRTTGGTDTQYF	TGTGCCAGCCGGACAACAGGGGGCACAGATACGCAGTATTTT	TRBJ2-3	14	TRBV2	NA	TRBD1
CASSIEWSQKQETQYF	TGTGCCAGTAGTATAGAATGGTCCCAGAAACAAGAGACCCAGTACTTC	TRBJ2-5	16	TRBV19	NA	NA
CASSPESTSLAMGEQFF	TGTGCCAGCAGCCCGGAATCGACTAGCTTGGCTATGGGTGAGCAGTTCTTC	TRBJ2-1	17	TRBV6-2/TRBV6-3	NA	TRBD2
CASSLVAQGYEGAFF	TGTGCCAGCAGCTTAGTCGCGCAGGGGTATGAGGGAGCTTTCTTT	TRBJ1-1	15	TRBV11-3	NA	NA